The clone carrying this TCR beta chain was counted ten times or more. Its antigen remains unknown. The entry originates in a study of T-cell reconstitution after alpha-beta-depleted transplantation in children. Preparation of the TCRbeta library involved a method that used unique molecular identifiers. One entry per CDR3 protein results from TCRdb running MiXCR on the PCR reads. The table records some 150,000 distinct CDR3 sequences, 8.8% of them present only once. Study-level results: Certain patients had high TCRbeta diversity at day 60, and it came from recipient T cells and thymic progenitors that survived. Roughly two months post-transplant, alpha-beta T cells reportedly originated from several hundred graft clones that had expanded. Most T-cell counts and diversity one year after the transplant came from T cells that were newly produced.

Sequences were derived from PBMCs, mostly from graft donor cells, sampled 180 days after TCRalphabeta/CD19-depleted stem cell transplant. The origin of this receptor is a female patient aged 2-9 years who had a stem cell transplant for congenital amegakaryocytic thrombocytopenia, so the T cells may come from the graft donor.

In DNA form, the CDR3 reads TGTGCCAGCAGCTTAGTAGTGGGAAGCCGGGACAGTTGGGACTACGAGCAGTACTTC. Translating it yields CASSLVVGSRDSWDYEQYF. V and J are TRBV11-2 and TRBJ2-7; 7 bases align to TRBD1. CDR3 length: 19 amino acids. J gave up 3 bases and V 1 base, and 18 bases lay outside the gene matches. Germline V gene sequence: CDR1 SGHAT, CDR2 FQNNGV.